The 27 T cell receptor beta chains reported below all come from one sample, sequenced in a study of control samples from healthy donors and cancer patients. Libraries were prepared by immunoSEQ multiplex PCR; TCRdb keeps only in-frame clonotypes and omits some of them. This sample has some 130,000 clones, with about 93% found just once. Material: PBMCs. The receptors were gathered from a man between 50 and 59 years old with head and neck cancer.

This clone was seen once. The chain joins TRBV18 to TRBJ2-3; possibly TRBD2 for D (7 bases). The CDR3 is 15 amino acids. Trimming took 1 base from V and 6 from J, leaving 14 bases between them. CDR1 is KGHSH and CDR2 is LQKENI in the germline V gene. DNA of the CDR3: TGTGCCAGCTCACCACAGGGGGGGCTTTCTGATACGCAGTATTTT. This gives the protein CASSPQGGLSDTQYF.

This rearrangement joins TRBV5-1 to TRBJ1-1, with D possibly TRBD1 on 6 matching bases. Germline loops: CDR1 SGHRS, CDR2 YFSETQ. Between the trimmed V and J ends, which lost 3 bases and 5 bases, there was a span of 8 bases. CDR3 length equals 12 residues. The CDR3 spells CASSSQGTEAFF. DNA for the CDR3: TGCGCCAGCAGCTCTCAGGGGACTGAAGCTTTCTTT.

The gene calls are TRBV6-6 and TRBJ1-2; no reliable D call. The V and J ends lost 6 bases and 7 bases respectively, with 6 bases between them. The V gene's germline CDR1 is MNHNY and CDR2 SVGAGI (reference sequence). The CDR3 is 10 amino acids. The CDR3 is CASSSVGYTF. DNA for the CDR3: TGTGCCAGCAGCTCAGTTGGCTACACCTTC.

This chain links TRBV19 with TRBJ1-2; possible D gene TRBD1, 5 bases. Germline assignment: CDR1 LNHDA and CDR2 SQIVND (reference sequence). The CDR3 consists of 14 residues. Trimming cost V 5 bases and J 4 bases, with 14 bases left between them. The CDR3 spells CASSPRQRGYGYTF. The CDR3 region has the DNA TGTGCCAGTAGTCCACGACAGCGGGGCTATGGCTACACCTTC.

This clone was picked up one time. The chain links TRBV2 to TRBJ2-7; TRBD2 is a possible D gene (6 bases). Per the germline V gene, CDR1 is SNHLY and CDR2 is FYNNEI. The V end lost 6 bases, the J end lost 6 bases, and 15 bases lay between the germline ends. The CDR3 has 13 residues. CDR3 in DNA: TGTGCCAGCAGCTACGAATTGCGGGGCGAGCAGTACTTC. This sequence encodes CASSYELRGEQYF.

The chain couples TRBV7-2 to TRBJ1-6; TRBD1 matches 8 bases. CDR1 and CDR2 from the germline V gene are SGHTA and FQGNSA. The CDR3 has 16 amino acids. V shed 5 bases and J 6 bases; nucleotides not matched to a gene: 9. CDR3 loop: CASSPDRGNANSPLHF. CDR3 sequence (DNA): TGTGCCAGCAGCCCCGACAGGGGAAACGCTAATTCACCCCTCCACTTT.

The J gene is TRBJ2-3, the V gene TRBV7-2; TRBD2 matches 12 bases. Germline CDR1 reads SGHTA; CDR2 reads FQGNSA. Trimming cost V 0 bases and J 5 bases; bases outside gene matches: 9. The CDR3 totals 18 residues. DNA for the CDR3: TGTGCCAGCAGCTTAGCCCCTAGCGGGGGGGCCCGGGGAGATACGCAGTATTTT. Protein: CASSLAPSGGARGDTQYF.

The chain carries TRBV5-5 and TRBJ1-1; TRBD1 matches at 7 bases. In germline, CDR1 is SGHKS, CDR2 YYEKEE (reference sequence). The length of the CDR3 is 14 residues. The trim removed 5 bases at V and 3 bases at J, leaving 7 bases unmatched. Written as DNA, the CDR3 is TGTGCCAGCAGGTTACAGGGGCTCGACACTGAAGCTTTCTTT. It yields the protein CASRLQGLDTEAFF.

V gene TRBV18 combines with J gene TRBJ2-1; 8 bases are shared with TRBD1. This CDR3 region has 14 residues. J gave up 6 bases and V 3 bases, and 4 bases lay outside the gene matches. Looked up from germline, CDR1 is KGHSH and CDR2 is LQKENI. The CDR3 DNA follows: TGTGCCAGCTCACCCGGGACAGGTGGCAATGAGCAGTTCTTC. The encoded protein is CASSPGTGGNEQFF.

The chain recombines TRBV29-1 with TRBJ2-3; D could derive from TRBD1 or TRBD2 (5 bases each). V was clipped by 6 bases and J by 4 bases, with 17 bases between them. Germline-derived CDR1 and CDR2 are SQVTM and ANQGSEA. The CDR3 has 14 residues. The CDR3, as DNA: TGCAGCGTCATGAAAGGGACGAATTCAGATACGCAGTATTTT. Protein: CSVMKGTNSDTQYF.

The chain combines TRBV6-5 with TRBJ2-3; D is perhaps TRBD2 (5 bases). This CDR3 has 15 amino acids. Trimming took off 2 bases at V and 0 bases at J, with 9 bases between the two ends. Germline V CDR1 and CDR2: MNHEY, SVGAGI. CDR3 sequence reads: CASSYERTSTDTQYF. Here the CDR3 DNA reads TGTGCCAGCAGTTACGAACGGACTAGCACAGATACGCAGTATTTT.

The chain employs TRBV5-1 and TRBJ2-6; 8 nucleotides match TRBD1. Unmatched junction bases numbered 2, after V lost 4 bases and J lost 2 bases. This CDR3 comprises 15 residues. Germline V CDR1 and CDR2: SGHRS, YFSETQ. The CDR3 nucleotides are TGCGCCAGCAGCCCCAGGGGGCCTGGGGCCAACGTCCTGACTTTC. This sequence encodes CASSPRGPGANVLTF.

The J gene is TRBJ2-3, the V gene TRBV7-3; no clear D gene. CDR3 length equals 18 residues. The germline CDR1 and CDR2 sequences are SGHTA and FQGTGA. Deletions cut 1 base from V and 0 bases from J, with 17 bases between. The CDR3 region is CASSLRALGNPSTDTQYF. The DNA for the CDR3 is TGTGCCAGCAGCTTAAGGGCGCTAGGAAACCCTAGCACAGATACGCAGTATTTT.

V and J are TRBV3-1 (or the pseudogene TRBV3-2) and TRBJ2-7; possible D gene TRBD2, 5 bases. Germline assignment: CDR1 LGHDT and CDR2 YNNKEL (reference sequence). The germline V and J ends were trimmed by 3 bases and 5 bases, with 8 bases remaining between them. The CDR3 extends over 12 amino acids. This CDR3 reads CASSHGGDEQYF. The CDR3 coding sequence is TGTGCCAGCAGCCATGGAGGTGACGAGCAGTACTTC.

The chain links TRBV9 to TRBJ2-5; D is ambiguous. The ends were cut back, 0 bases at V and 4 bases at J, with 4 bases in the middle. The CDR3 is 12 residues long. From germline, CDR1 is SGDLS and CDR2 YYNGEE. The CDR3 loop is CASSVEGETQYF. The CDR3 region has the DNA TGTGCCAGCAGCGTAGAGGGAGAGACCCAGTACTTC.

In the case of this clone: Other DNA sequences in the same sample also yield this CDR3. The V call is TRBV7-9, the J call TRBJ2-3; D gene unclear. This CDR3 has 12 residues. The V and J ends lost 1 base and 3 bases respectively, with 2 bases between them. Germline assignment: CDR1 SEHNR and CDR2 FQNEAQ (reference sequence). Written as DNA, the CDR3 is TGTGCCAGCAGCTTAGGGACAGATACGCAGTATTTT. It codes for CASSLGTDTQYF.

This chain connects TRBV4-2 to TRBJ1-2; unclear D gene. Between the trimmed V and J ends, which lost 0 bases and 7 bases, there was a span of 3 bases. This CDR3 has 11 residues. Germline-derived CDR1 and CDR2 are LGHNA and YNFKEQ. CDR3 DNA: TGTGCCAGCAGCCAAGATACTGGCTACACCTTC. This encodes CASSQDTGYTF.

The CDR3 bases are TGTGCCAGCAGTGTCGGGACAGGGAATTCACCCCTCCACTTT. It codes for CASSVGTGNSPLHF. The rearrangement links TRBV6-4 to TRBJ1-6; 9 bases map to TRBD1. Germline V gene lookup returns CDR1 MRHNA and CDR2 SNTAGT. The V and J ends lost 4 bases and 7 bases, in that order; junction bases with no gene match: 2. This CDR3 has 14 amino acids.

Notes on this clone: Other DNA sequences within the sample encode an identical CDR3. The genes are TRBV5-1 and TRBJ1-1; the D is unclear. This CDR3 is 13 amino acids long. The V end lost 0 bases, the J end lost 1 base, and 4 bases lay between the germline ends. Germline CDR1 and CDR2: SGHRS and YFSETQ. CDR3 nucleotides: TGCGCCAGCAGCTTGGGGACGAACACTGAAGCTTTCTTT. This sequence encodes CASSLGTNTEAFF. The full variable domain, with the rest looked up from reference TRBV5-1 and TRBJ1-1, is KAGVTQTPRYLIKTRGQQVTLSCSPISGHRSVSWYQQTPGQGLQFLFEYFSETQRNKGNFPGRFSGRQFSNSRSEMNVSTLELGDSALYLCASSLGTNTEAFFGQGTRLTVV.

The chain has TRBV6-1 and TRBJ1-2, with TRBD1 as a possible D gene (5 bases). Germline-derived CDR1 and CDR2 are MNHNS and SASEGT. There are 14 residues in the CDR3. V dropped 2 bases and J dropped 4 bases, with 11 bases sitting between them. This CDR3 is CASSEIGAGYGYTF. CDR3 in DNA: TGTGCCAGCAGTGAAATTGGGGCAGGCTATGGCTACACCTTC.

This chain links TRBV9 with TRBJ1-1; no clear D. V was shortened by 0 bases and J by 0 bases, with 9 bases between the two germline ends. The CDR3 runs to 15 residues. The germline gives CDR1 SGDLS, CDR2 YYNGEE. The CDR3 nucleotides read TGTGCCAGCAGCGTAGGGAGTTCGGTGAACACTGAAGCTTTCTTT. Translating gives CASSVGSSVNTEAFF.

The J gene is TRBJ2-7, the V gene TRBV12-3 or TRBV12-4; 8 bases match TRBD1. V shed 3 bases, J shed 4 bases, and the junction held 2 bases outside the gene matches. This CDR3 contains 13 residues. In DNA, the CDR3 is TGTGCCAGCAGTTTGAGACAGGGGTACGAGCAGTACTTC. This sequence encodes CASSLRQGYEQYF.

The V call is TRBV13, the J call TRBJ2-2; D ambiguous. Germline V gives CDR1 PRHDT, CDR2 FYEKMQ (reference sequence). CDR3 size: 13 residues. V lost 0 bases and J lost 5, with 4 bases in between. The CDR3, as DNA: TGTGCCAGCAGCTTAGGACGGACCGGGGAGCTGTTTTTT. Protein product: CASSLGRTGELFF.

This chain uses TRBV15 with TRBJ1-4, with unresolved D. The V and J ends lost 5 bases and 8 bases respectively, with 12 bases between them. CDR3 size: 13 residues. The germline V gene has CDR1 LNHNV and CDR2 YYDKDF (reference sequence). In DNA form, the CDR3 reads TGTGCCACCAGCTCCCGGCGGGAGGAAAAACTGTTTTTT. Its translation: CATSSRREEKLFF. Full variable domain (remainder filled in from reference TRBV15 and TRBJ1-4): DAMVIQNPRYQVTQFGKPVTLSCSQTLNHNVMYWYQQKSSQAPKLLFHYYDKDFNNEADTPDNFQSRRPNTSFCFLDIRSPGLGDTAMYLCATSSRREEKLFFGSGTQLSVL.

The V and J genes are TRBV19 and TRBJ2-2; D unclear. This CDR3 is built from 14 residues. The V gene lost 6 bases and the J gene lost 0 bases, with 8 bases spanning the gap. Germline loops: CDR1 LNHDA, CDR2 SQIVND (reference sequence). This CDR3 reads CASRKTANTGELFF. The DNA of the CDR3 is TGTGCCAGTAGAAAAACGGCGAACACCGGGGAGCTGTTTTTT.

CDR3 sequence reads: CASSYPLKRGGLSRETQYF. The CDR3 DNA follows: TGTGCCAGCAGTTATCCCCTTAAGCGGGGGGGCCTCTCCCGAGAGACCCAGTACTTC. V gene TRBV6-2 or TRBV6-3 combines with J gene TRBJ2-5; TRBD2 aligns across 10 bases. The J segment lost 4 bases and the V segment lost 3 bases, leaving 17 bases of the junction unmatched. Germline-derived CDR1 and CDR2 are MNHEY and SVGEGT. The CDR3 totals 19 residues.

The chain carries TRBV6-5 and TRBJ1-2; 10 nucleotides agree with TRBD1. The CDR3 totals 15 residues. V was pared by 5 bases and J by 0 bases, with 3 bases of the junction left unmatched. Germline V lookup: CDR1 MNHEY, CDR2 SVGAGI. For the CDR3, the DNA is TGTGCCAGCAGTCTGACAGGGGGCACTAACTATGGCTACACCTTC. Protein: CASSLTGGTNYGYTF.